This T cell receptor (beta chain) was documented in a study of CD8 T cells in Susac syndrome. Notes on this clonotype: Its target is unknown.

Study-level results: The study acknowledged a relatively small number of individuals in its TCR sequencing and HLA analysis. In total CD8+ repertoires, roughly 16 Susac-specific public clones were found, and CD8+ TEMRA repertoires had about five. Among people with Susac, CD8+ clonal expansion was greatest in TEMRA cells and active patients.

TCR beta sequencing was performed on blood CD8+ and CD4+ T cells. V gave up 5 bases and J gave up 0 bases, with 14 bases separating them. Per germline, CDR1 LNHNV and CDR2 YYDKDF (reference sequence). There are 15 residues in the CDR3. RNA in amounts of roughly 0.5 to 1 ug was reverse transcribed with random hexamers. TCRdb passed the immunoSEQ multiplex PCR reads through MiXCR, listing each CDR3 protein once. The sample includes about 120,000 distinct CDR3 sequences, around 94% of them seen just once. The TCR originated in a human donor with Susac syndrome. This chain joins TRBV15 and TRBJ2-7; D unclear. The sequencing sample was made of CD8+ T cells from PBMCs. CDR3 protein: CATSHRGASSYEQYF. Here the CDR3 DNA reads TGTGCCACCAGCCACCGAGGCGCCTCCTCCTACGAGCAGTACTTC.